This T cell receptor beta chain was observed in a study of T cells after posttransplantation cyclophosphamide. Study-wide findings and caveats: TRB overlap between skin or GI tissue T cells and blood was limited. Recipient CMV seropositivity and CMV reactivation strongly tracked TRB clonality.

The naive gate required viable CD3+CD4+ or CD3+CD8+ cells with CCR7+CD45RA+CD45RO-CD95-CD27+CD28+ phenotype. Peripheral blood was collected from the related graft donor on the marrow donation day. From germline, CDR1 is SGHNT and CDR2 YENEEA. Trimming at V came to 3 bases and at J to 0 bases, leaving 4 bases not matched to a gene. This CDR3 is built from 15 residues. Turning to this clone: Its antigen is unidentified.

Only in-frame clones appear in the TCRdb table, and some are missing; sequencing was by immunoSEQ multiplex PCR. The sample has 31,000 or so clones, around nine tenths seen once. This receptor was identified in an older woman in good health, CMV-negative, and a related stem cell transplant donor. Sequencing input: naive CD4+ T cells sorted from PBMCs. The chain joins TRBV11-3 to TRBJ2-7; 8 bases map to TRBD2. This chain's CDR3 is CASSLHSGASYEQYF. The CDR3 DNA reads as TGTGCCAGCAGCTTGCATAGCGGGGCCTCCTACGAGCAGTACTTC.